This T cell receptor (beta chain) is from a study of OX40 agonist ivuxolimab in advanced cancers. Overall study context: While on treatment, patients had intravenous ivuxolimab at 0.01 to 10 mg/kg every 2 weeks. From about 23 to 85 years was the age range, with a mean of around 57 years, and about 83% were male.

Some clones are missing from TCRdb's copy, which holds only in-frame ones; the method was immunoSEQ multiplex PCR. Of tens of thousands of clones in the sample, roughly nine tenths were seen once. Trimming took 5 bases from V and 5 from J; bases not matched to a gene: 10. The germline V gene encodes CDR1 PRHDT and CDR2 FYEKMQ (reference sequence). The CDR3 spans 15 residues. Exclusion of a patient followed from autoimmune disease history or systemic immunosuppression. The sampling schedule covered blood at baseline, cycle 4 day 1, and cycle 7 day 1. The chain links TRBV13 to TRBJ2-7; 9 bases are a match to TRBD1. The input for sequencing was CD4+ or CD8+ T cells sorted from blood, taken in a trial of the OX40 agonist ivuxolimab. This TCR derives from an adult with an advanced solid tumor such as melanoma, head and neck, liver or kidney cancer. CDR3: CASSTLYRGRNEQYF. As DNA, the CDR3 is TGTGCCAGCAGCACCCTCTACAGGGGGCGAAACGAGCAGTACTTC.